This T cell receptor (beta chain) was recorded in a study of early T cells in non-severe SARS-CoV-2 infection. V was pared by 2 bases and J by 1 base, with 11 bases between. The CDR3 spans 15 residues. Germline CDR1 is KGHSH and CDR2 is LQKENI. Attachment of unique molecular identifiers was made to individual cDNA molecules. TCRdb ran MiXCR on the 5' RACE reads and lists one entry per CDR3 protein. Of tens of thousands of distinct CDR3 sequences listed, approximately 13% were seen once; the top ten hold about 6.5%. Sequenced: whole blood. The clonotype was recovered from an adult who was a healthcare worker with PCR-confirmed SARS-CoV-2 infection or an uninfected control (not recorded which). This sequence joins TRBV18 and TRBJ1-1, with D maybe TRBD1 (6 bases). The CDR3 bases are TGTGCCAGCTCACCAAGAGGGGGGCGGAACACTGAAGCTTTCTTT. This codes for CASSPRGGRNTEAFF.